This T cell receptor beta chain was sequenced during a study of blood T cell repertoires in COVID-19. Looking at the study overall: The origin of the acute and convalescent COVID-19 samples was the United States, Italy and Spain. PBMCs, B-cell-depleted T cells, or T cells provided the cDNA or gDNA that made up the material.

CDR3 length: 14 residues. CDR1 is SNHLY and CDR2 is FYNNEI in the germline V gene. V lost 7 bases to trimming and J lost 5 bases; unmatched junction nucleotides: 9. Assay: immunoSEQ multiplex PCR; the TCRdb copy retains only in-frame clones and omits some. The data show over 85,000 clones, around 90% seen once. The sequence was collected from a man aged 40-49 years with acute or convalescent COVID-19. The J gene is TRBJ2-3, the V gene TRBV2; TRBD2 matches at 7 bases. Sequenced material: peripheral blood. The CDR3 is CASTMTSQIDTQYF. The CDR3, as DNA: TGTGCCAGCACCATGACTAGCCAGATAGATACGCAGTATTTT.